This T cell receptor beta chain is from a study of blood T cells in healthy people across ages. For the second PCR, which ran for about 6 to 12 cycles, a sample-barcoded 5' primer and a J-beta primer mix were used. TCRdb processed the 5' RACE reads anew with MiXCR; each CDR3 protein has one entry. The table includes 500,000 to 600,000 distinct CDR3 sequences, approximately 27% detected once. Trimming stripped 5 bases from V and 1 base from J, with 8 bases between. Germline V gene lookup returns CDR1 KGHSY and CDR2 FQNENV. This CDR3 contains 13 residues. The study recruited healthy Caucasian donors from Russia who were aged about 6 to 95.

This chain links TRBV16 with TRBJ1-1; D may be TRBD1 (5 bases). The sample consisted of blood. The TCR was taken from a woman in her sixties or seventies in good health. Written as DNA, the CDR3 is TGTGCCAGCAGCTACGACAGGAACACTGAAGCTTTCTTT. This codes for CASSYDRNTEAFF.